The subject of this entry is one TCR beta chain. The antigen remains unidentified. Trimming pared 0 bases from V and 6 bases from J, leaving 15 bases between. The CDR3 spans 17 residues. The germline CDR1 and CDR2 sequences are SGHAT and FQNNGV. This specimen comes from a study of T cell responses to AZD1222 COVID-19 vaccine. Overall study results and limits: Spike was spanned by vaccine-associated CD4 TCRs, which were dominant at 160-218 and 743-854. A mostly white British donor set with more females was recruited, and clonal diversity was possibly underestimated. Spike-specific TCR repertoires showed rising breadth and depth after two AZD1222 doses.

The protocol was immunoSEQ multiplex PCR, while the TCRdb copy is restricted to in-frame clones and leaves out a portion. The table lists under 60,000 clones, about 88% of them singletons, with roughly 5% in the top ten. The source was peripheral blood, collected 28 days after the second AZD1222 dose. The sequence derives from an adult who received the AZD1222 COVID-19 vaccine. The chain uses TRBV11-2 and TRBJ1-6; D is unresolved. The CDR3 loop reads CASSLDYAQKINSPLHF. Written as DNA, the CDR3 is TGTGCCAGCAGCTTAGATTATGCCCAGAAAATTAATTCACCCCTCCACTTT.